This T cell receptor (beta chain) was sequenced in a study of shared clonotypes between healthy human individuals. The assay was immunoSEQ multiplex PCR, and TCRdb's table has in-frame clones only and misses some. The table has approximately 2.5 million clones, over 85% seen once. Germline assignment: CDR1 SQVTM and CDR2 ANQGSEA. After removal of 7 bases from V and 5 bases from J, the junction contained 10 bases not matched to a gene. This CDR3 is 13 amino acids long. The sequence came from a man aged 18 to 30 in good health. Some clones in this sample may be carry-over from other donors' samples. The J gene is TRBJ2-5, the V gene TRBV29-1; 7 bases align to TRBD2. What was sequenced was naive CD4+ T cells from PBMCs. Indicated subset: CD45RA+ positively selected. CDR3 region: CSGNRLGGETQYF. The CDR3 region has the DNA TGCAGCGGCAACAGGCTCGGGGGGGAGACCCAGTACTTC.